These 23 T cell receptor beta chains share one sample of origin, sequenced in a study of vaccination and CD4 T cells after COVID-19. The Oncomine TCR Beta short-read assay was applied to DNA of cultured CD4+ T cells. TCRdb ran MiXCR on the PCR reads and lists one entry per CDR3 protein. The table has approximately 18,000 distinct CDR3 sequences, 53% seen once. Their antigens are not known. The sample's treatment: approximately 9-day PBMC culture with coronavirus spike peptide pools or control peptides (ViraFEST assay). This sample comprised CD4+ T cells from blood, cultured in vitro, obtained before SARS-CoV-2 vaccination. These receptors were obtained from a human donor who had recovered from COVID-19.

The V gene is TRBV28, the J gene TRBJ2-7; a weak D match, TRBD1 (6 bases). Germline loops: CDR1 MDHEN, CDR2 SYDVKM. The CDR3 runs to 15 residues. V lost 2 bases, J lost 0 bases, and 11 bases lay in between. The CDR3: CASSLPGANSYEQYF. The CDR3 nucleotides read TGTGCCAGCAGTTTACCAGGGGCGAACTCCTACGAGCAGTACTTC.

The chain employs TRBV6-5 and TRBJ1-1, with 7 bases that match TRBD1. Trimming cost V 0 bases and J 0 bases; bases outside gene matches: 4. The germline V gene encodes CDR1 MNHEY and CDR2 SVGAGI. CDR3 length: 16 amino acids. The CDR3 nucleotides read TGTGCCAGCAGTTACTCGGGACAGCTATTGAACACTGAAGCTTTCTTT. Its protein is CASSYSGQLLNTEAFF.

CDR3 nucleotide sequence: TGTGCCAGTAGTGACAGGGGGCAGTACGAGCAGTACTTC. It is translated as CASSDRGQYEQYF. The chain recombines TRBV19 with TRBJ2-7; 10 bases agree with TRBD1. In germline, CDR1 is LNHDA, CDR2 SQIVND (reference sequence). There are 13 residues in the CDR3. The trim removed 5 bases at V and 4 bases at J, leaving 2 bases unmatched.

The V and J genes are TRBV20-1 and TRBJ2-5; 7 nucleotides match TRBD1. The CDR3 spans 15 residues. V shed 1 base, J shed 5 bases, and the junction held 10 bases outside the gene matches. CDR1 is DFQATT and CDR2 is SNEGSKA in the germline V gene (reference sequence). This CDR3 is CSARVPTGRRETQYF. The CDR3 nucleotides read TGCAGTGCTAGAGTACCGACAGGGCGGCGGGAGACCCAGTACTTC.

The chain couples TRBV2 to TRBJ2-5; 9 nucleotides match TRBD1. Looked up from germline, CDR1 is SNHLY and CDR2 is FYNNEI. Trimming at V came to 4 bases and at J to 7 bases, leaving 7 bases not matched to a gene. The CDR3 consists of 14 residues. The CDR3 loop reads CASSAGQGTGTQYF. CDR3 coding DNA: TGTGCCAGCAGTGCGGGACAGGGTACAGGGACCCAGTACTTC. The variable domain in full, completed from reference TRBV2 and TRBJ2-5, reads EPEVTQTPSHQVTQMGQEVILRCVPISNHLYFYWYRQILGQKVEFLVSFYNNEISEKSEIFDDQFSVERPDGSNFTLKIRSTKLEDSAMYFCASSAGQGTGTQYFGPGTRLLVL.

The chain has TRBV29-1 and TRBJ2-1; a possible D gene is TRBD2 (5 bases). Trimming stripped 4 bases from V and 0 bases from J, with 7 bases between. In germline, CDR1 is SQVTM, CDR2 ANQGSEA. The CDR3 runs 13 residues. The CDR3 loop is CSVVTSSYNEQFF. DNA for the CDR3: TGCAGCGTTGTCACTAGCTCCTACAATGAGCAGTTCTTC.

CDR3 sequence reads: CASSDFTGTSGTYEQYF. The CDR3 bases are TGTGCCAGCAGTGACTTTACTGGGACTAGCGGAACCTACGAGCAGTACTTC. The gene calls are TRBV25-1 and TRBJ2-7, with TRBD2 matching 11 bases. Germline V lookup: CDR1 MGHDK, CDR2 SYGVNS. With 3 bases clipped from V and 2 bases from J, the junction kept 9 bases outside the gene matches. This CDR3 is built from 17 residues.

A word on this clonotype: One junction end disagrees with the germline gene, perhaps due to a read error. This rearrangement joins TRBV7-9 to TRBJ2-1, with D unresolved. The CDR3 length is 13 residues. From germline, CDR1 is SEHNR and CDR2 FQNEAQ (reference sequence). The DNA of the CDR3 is TGTGCCAGCAGCTTAGAATCGAACAATGAGCAGCTCTTC. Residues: CASSLESNNEQLF.

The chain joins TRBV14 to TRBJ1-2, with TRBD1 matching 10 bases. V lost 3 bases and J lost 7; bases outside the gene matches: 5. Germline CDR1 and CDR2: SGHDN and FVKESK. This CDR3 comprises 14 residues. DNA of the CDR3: TGTGCCAGCAGCCACGACAGGGGGCAGGGTGGCTACACCTTC. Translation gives CASSHDRGQGGYTF. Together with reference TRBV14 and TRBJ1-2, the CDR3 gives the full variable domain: EAGVTQFPSHSVIEKGQTVTLRCDPISGHDNLYWYRRVMGKEIKFLLHFVKESKQDESGMPNNRFLAERTGGTYSTLKVQPAELEDSGVYFCASSHDRGQGGYTFGSGTRLTVV.

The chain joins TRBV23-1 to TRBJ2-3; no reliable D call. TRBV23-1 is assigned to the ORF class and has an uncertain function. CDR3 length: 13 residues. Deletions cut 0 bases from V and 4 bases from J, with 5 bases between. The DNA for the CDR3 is TGCGCCAGCAGTCAATCGAAGGCAGATACGCAGTATTTT. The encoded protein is CASSQSKADTQYF.

This CDR3 is CASLDRESEKLFF. DNA for the CDR3: TGTGCCAGCCTCGACAGGGAATCTGAAAAACTGTTTTTT. The chain links TRBV28 to TRBJ1-4; 7 nucleotides agree with TRBD1. Germline V gives CDR1 MDHEN, CDR2 SYDVKM. Unmatched junction bases numbered 7, after V lost 8 bases and J lost 7 bases. The CDR3 loop spans 13 amino acids.

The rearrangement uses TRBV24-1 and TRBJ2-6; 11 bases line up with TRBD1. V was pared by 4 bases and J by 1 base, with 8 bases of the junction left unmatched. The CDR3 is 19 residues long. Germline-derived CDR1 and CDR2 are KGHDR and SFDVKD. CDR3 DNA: TGTGCCACCAGTGACGTCACCGGGACAGGGGGGTCTGGGGCCAACGTCCTGACTTTC. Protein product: CATSDVTGTGGSGANVLTF.

CDR3 sequence: CASSYASGSYEQYF. Written as DNA, the CDR3 is TGTGCCAGCAGTTACGCTAGCGGCTCCTACGAGCAGTACTTC. The chain joins TRBV6-2 or TRBV6-3 to TRBJ2-7; 7 bases align to TRBD2. The CDR3 loop spans 14 amino acids. The V segment lost 2 bases and the J segment 0 bases; nucleotides outside the gene matches: 1. Germline V gene lookup returns CDR1 MNHEY and CDR2 SVGEGT.

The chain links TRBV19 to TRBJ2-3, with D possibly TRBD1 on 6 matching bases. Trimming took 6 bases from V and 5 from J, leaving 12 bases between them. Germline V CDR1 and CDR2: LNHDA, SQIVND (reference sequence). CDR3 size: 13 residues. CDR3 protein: CASSTGYGDTQYF. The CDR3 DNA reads TGTGCCAGTAGCACAGGGTATGGAGATACGCAGTATTTT.

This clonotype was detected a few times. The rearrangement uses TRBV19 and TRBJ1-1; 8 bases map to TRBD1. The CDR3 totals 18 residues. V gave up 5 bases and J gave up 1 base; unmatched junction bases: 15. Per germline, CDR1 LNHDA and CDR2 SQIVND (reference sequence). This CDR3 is CASSPPWGTGGENTEAFF. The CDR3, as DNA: TGTGCCAGTAGTCCCCCCTGGGGGACAGGAGGGGAGAACACTGAAGCTTTCTTT.

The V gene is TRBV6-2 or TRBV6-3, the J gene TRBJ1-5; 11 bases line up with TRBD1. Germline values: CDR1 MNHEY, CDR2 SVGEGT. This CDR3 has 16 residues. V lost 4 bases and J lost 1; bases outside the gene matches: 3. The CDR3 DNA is TGTGCCAGCAGTTGGACAGGGGGCGCGAGCAATCAGCCCCAGCATTTT. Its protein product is CASSWTGGASNQPQHF.

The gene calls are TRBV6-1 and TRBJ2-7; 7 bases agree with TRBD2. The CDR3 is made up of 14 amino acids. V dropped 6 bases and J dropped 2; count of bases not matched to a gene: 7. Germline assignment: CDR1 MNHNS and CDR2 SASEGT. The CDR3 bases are TGTGCCAGCAGGCCCCCCGGGACTACCTACGAGCAGTACTTC. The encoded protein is CASRPPGTTYEQYF.

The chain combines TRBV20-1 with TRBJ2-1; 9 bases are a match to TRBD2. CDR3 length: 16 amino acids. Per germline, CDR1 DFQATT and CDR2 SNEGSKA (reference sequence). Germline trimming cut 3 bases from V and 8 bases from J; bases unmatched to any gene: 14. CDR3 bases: TGCAGTGCTAGTGGGGGTAATAGCGGGAGTCTAGATGAGCAGTTCTTC. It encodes CSASGGNSGSLDEQFF.

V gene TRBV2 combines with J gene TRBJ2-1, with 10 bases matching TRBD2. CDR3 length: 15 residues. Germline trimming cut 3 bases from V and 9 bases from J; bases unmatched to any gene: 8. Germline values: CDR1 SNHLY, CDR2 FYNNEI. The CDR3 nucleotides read TGTGCCAGCAGTGAGTGGCTAGCGGGAGCCAGTGAGCAGTTCTTC. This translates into CASSEWLAGASEQFF.

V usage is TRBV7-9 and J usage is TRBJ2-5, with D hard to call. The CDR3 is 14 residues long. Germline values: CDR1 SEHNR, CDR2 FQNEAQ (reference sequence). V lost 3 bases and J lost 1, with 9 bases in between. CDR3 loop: CASSFLDSQETQYF. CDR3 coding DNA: TGTGCCAGCAGCTTCTTGGATTCCCAAGAGACCCAGTACTTC. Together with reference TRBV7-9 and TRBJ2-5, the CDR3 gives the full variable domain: DTGVSQNPRHKITKRGQNVTFRCDPISEHNRLYWYRQTLGQGPEFLTYFQNEAQLEKSRLLSDRFSAERPKGSFSTLEIQRTEQGDSAMYLCASSFLDSQETQYFGPGTRLLVL.

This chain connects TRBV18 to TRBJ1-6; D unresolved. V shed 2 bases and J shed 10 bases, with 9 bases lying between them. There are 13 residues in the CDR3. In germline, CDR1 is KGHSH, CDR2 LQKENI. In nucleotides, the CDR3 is TGTGCCAGCTCACCAATAGAAGACTCACCCCTCCACTTT. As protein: CASSPIEDSPLHF.

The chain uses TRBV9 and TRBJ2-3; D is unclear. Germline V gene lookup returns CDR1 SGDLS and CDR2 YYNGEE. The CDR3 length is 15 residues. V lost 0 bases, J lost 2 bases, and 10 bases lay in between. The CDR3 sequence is CASSVGVTHTDTQYF. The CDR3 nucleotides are TGTGCCAGCAGCGTAGGCGTTACACACACAGATACGCAGTATTTT. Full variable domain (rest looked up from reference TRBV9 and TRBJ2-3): DSGVTQTPKHLITATGQRVTLRCSPRSGDLSVYWYQQSLDQGLQFLIQYYNGEERAKGNILERFSAQQFPDLHSELNLSSLELGDSALYFCASSVGVTHTDTQYFGPGTRLTVL.

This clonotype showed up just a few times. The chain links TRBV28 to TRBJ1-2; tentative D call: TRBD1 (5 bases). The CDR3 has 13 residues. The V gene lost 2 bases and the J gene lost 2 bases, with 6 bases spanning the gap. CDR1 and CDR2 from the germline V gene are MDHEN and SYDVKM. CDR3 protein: CASSLAGNYGYTF. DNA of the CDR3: TGTGCCAGCAGTTTAGCAGGGAACTATGGCTACACCTTC.